This TCR beta chain was recorded in a study of CD8+ T cells in alopecia areata. Study in general: The percentage of affected scalp area served as the score of severity for treated patients.

Study-wide points: Since there was just one nonresponder, nobody can yet say how baseline CD8+ expansion ties to response.

Reverse transcription of extracted RNA yielded cDNA, which provided the sequencing template. Measured with immunoSEQ multiplex PCR; TCRdb has only the in-frame clones, and not every one. The data hold a few hundred thousand clones, with about two fifths observed a single time. The germline V and J ends were trimmed by 3 bases and 0 bases, with 6 bases remaining between them. This CDR3 has 13 residues. From germline, CDR1 is SGHTS and CDR2 YDEGEE. Treatment of the sample: oral pan-JAK inhibitor, 5-10 mg twice daily. As to this clone: Antigen: not known.

The sequences come from CD4+ T cells sorted from blood, collected at roughly week 30, from a patient treated with tofacitinib. The chain has TRBV5-8 and TRBJ1-2; D unclear. The sequence derives from a human donor with alopecia areata. CDR3: CASSSTTNYGYTF. CDR3 nucleotides: TGTGCCAGCAGCTCCACTACTAACTATGGCTACACCTTC.